This T cell receptor beta chain appears in the sequencing data of a study of blood T cell repertoires in COVID-19 (dated by TCRdb to 2020 to 2022). Background for the entire study: Samples covering the acute and convalescent phases of COVID-19 were provided by collaborators in the United States, Italy and Spain. Samples were obtained from the ongoing ImmuneRACE study (first 160 participants) and from about 1,300 subjects provided by 6 global collaborators. Nearly every sample came with metadata listing a de-identified subject ID, COVID-19 status, age in years and sex. Where available, HLA class I and class II types were taken from metadata supplied by the sample provider and were not determined by assay-based typing. The material from the prospective study consisted of cDNA or gDNA derived from T cells, B-cell-depleted T cells, or PBMCs. The repertoires were made available in a free public database intended to serve as a resource for research on the immune response to SARS-CoV-2. Subjects who had been exposed to COVID-19, were actively infected with it, or had recovered from it provided the deeply sampled blood TCRbeta repertoires that made up the dataset.

General conclusions and limits of the study: The amount of clinical and demographic metadata varied by source and participant and was provided uncurated.

About this clone itself: Its target antigen remains unknown. Qualities for individual bases were not recorded, and no much larger clone is one base off.

A second Seattle source provided samples from volunteer blood donors who had recovered from COVID-19. The collaborating institutions used their own protocols to collect whole blood in K2EDTA tubes. For TCRbeta analysis, collaborator samples were shipped as frozen whole blood, as isolated PBMCs, or as DNA extracted from either sample type. TCRbeta CDR3 regions were amplified from genomic DNA by means of the immunoSEQ Assay, a bias-controlled multiplex PCR. As for the authors' bioinformatics: The number of nucleated cells in each sample was estimated by amplification of reference gene primers within the assay. To quantify the absolute abundance of each unique TCRbeta CDR3 rearrangement, sequence reads were collapsed and filtered. For each sample, productive Simpson clonality was calculated as the square root of Simpson's diversity index across productive rearrangements. TCRdb took over this immuneACCESS table, retaining in-frame rearrangements with V and J assigned. Such tables are incomplete; in checked studies, under half of the missing clones stem from an unresolved V gene, and the remainder is unexplained. The V and J calls and clone size come from that table; D and trimming were worked out from the DNA. This sample comprises fewer than 300,000 clones, roughly nine tenths of them detected only once. Roughly 9.8% of the sample rests with the top ten.

Sample: peripheral blood. This sequence originates from a man in his forties who had recovered from COVID-19.

CDR3 loop: CASSLGAGEQYF. The DNA sequence is as follows: TGTGCCAGCAGCTTAGGGGCTGGGGAGCAGTACTTC. The chain uses TRBV11-2 and TRBJ2-7, with the D gene uncertain. Its CDR3 holds 12 amino acids, cysteine through phenylalanine. Solely the CDR3 DNA is kept, with 36 bases framed from the first base. Between the V and J ends, shortened by 1 base and 7 bases respectively, the junction contains 8 bases. Based on the germline V gene, the CDR1 and CDR2 sequences are SGHAT and FQNNGV.